This T cell receptor beta chain was retrieved from a study of kidney transplant recipient with SARS-CoV-2 infection. TCRdb independently ran MiXCR on the reads; one entry per CDR3 protein. The sample lists 250,000 or so distinct CDR3 sequences; under 30% were seen once. The ends were cut back, 3 bases at V and 5 bases at J, with 8 bases in the middle. CDR1 is SGDLS, CDR2 YYNGEE, per germline. The CDR3 is 12 residues long. This clonotype was counted ten times or more. Sample: a blood sample, taken at baseline and on day 111 from a kidney transplant recipient. This clonotype was sampled from a male patient aged 30 to 39 who had COVID-19 and was a kidney transplant recipient. Some of the T cells might come from the graft donor. The chain uses TRBV9 and TRBJ1-1; TRBD1 is a possible D gene (5 bases). CDR3 sequence: CASSDEGTEAFF. The CDR3 DNA follows: TGTGCCAGCAGCGACGAGGGGACTGAAGCTTTCTTT.